This T cell receptor beta chain was captured in a study of human T cells and chemical hapten exposure. Across the whole study: How much TCR each sample yielded varied, mostly because pooled library volumes differed slightly.

V lost 0 bases, J lost 0 bases, and 8 bases stayed unmatched. The CDR3 length is 20 residues. The V gene's germline CDR1 is LGHNA and CDR2 YNFKEQ. On this clonotype: The antigen is undetermined.

The study, taken as a whole, reports: TCRs at a frequency above 1 in 1000 stayed unchanged with DPC sensitization.

Each cDNA molecule in the library carried unique molecular identifiers. Authors' methods: There were a median of around 96,000 TCRs per sample, with a range from about 23,224 to 690,600. TCRdb ran MiXCR on the RACE reads and lists one entry per CDR3 protein. The V and J calls reflect TCRdb's pipeline rather than the authors' work. The sample holds over 100,000 distinct CDR3 sequences; about 8.2% are singletons and the top ten take under 2%. Time point in this sample: healthy volunteer bleed at 2 weeks. Researchers extracted total RNA from unfractionated whole blood. The sequencing input was whole blood. V gene TRBV4-2 combines with J gene TRBJ2-6; 10 bases line up with TRBD1. This TCR came from a male donor in good health. Some clones in this sample may be carry-over from other donors' samples. Here the CDR3 DNA reads TGTGCCAGCAGCCAAGAGACAGGGGGCGCCTCGAGCTCTGGGGCCAACGTCCTGACTTTC. Translating it yields CASSQETGGASSSGANVLTF.